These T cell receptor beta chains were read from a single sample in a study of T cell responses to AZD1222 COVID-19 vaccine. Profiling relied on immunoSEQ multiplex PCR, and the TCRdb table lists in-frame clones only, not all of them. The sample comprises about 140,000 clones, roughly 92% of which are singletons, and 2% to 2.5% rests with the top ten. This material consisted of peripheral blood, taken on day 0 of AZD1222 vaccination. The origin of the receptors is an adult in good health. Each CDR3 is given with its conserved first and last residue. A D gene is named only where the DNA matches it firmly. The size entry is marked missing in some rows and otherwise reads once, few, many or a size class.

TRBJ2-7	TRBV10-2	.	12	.	CATTQGFDEQYF	TGCGCCACTACGCAGGGTTTCGACGAGCAGTACTTC
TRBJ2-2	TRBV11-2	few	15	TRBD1	CASSTIQGNPGELFF	TGTGCCAGCAGCACTATACAGGGGAACCCCGGGGAGCTGTTTTTT
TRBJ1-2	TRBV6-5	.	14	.	CASSPDWGAGGYTF	TGTGCCAGCAGTCCGGACTGGGGGGCTGGGGGCTACACCTTC
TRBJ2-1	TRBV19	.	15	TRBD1	CASSSTGGAYNEQFF	TGTGCCAGTAGTTCTACAGGGGGCGCGTACAATGAGCAGTTCTTC
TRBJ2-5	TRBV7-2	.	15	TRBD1	CASRRGAGGGETQYF	TGTGCCAGCCGGCGCGGGGCAGGGGGCGGGGAGACCCAGTACTTC
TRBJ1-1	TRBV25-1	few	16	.	CASPDGVHGMNTEAFF	TGTGCCAGCCCGGACGGCGTACATGGAATGAACACTGAAGCTTTCTTT
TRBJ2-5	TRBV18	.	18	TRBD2	CASSPLGGLALTQETQYF	TGTGCCAGCTCACCACTGGGGGGACTAGCCCTTACACAAGAGACCCAGTACTTC
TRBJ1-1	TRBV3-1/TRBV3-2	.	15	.	CASSQVNVGPDEAFF	TGTGCCAGCAGCCAAGTTAATGTTGGGCCGGATGAAGCTTTCTTT
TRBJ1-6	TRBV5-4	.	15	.	CASSFVGAPNSPLHF	TGTGCCAGCAGCTTTGTGGGGGCTCCTAATTCACCCCTCCACTTT
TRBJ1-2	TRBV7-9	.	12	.	CASSFTGWGYTF	TGTGCCAGCAGCTTTACAGGGTGGGGCTACACCTTC
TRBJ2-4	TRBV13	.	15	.	CASSFLGPGLNIQYF	TGTGCCAGCAGCTTCCTCGGGCCAGGACTAAACATTCAGTACTTC
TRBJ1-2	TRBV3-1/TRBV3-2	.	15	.	CASSPRAASNYGYTF	TGTGCCAGCAGCCCTCGGGCAGCCTCTAACTATGGCTACACCTTC
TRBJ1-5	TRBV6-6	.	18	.	CASSPPSGIGRPTQPQHF	TGTGCCAGCAGTCCCCCGTCCGGTATAGGGCGACCTACCCAGCCCCAGCATTTT
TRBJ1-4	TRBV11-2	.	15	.	CASSSEEEGWEKLFF	TGTGCCAGCAGCTCCGAAGAGGAGGGCTGGGAAAAACTGTTTTTT
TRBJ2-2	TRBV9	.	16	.	CASSVVVTGNTGELFF	TGTGCCAGCAGCGTAGTTGTGACAGGGAACACCGGGGAGCTGTTTTTT
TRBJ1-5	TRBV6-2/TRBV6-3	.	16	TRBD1	CASSQWGTGRFQPQHF	TGTGCCAGCAGTCAATGGGGGACAGGGCGGTTTCAGCCCCAGCATTTT
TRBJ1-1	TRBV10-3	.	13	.	CAISERLNTEAFF	TGTGCCATCAGTGAGAGACTGAACACTGAAGCTTTCTTT
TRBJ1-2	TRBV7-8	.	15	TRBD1	CASSSRTGINYGYTF	TGTGCCAGCAGCTCCCGGACAGGGATTAACTATGGCTACACCTTC
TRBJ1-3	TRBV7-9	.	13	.	CASSLERGNTIYF	TGTGCCAGCAGCTTAGAAAGAGGAAACACCATATATTTT
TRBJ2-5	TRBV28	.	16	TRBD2	CASNPHSGRAVETQYF	TGTGCCAGCAACCCTCATAGCGGGAGGGCCGTAGAGACCCAGTACTTC
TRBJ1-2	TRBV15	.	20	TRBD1	CATSIGTGGLVGVPNYGYTF	TGTGCCACCAGCATCGGGACAGGGGGCCTTGTTGGGGTCCCGAACTATGGCTACACCTTC
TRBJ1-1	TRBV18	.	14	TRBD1	CASSPIDRGTEAFF	TGTGCCAGCTCACCAATAGACAGGGGCACTGAAGCTTTCTTT
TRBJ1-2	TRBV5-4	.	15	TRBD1	CASSLPIQGAEGYTF	TGTGCCAGCAGCTTACCGATACAGGGGGCGGAAGGCTACACCTTC
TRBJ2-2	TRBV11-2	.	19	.	CASSPRVFLARPNTGELFF	TGTGCCAGCAGCCCTAGGGTTTTCTTGGCGCGACCGAACACCGGGGAGCTGTTTTTT
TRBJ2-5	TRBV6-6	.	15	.	CASSSGRAFQETQYF	TGTGCCAGCAGTTCCGGGAGAGCCTTCCAAGAGACCCAGTACTTC
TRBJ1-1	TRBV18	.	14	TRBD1	CASSLTGGNTEAFF	TGTGCCAGCTCACTAACAGGGGGGAACACTGAAGCTTTCTTT
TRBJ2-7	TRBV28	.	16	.	CASSLGLGDSQGEQYF	TGTGCCAGCAGTTTAGGGTTAGGGGACTCCCAGGGCGAGCAGTACTTC
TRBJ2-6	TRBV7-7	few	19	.	CASSLEVVQAHSGANVLTF	TGTGCCAGCAGCTTAGAAGTTGTACAGGCGCACTCTGGGGCCAACGTCCTGACTTTC
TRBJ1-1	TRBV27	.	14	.	CASSAGLVNTEAFF	TGTGCCAGCAGTGCGGGGTTGGTAAACACTGAAGCTTTCTTT
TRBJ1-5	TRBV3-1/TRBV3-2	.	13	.	CASSQSENQPQHF	TGTGCCAGCAGCCAAAGTGAAAATCAGCCCCAGCATTTT
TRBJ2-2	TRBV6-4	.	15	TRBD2	CASSDPAGGTGELFF	TGTGCCAGCAGTGACCCAGCGGGGGGCACCGGGGAGCTGTTTTTT
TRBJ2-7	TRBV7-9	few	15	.	CASSLGGRGPYEQYF	TGTGCCAGCAGCTTAGGGGGGCGGGGGCCCTACGAGCAGTACTTC
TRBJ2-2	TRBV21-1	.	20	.	CASSHKSGVTSGRADGELFF	TGTGCCAGCAGTCATAAGAGTGGCGTTACTAGCGGGAGGGCAGACGGGGAGCTGTTTTTT
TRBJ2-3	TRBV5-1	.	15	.	CASSLAGSYTDTQYF	TGCGCCAGCAGCTTGGCCGGCAGCTACACAGATACGCAGTATTTT
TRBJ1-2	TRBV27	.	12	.	CASRPEGDGYTF	TGTGCCAGCAGGCCAGAGGGGGATGGCTACACCTTC
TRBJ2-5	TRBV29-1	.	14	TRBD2	CSVDSGGFQETQYF	TGCAGCGTGGATAGCGGGGGGTTCCAAGAGACCCAGTACTTC
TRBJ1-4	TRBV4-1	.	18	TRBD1	CASSQVGGGMGTNEKLFF	TGCGCCAGCAGCCAAGTAGGAGGGGGCATGGGAACTAATGAAAAACTGTTTTTT